One and the same sample provided the 17 T cell receptor beta chains below, sequenced in a study of vaccination effects on CD4 cells after COVID-19. Sequencing was performed with immunoSEQ multiplex PCR; in TCRdb, only in-frame clones are kept and a portion is missing. The sample has tens of thousands of clones, around 72% seen once; the top ten hold 26%. The ViraFEST assay expanded antigen-specific CD4+ T cells with viral peptide pools before sequencing. Cultured cells yielded isolated CD4+ T cells after around 9 days. Having tested negative for nucleocapsid antibodies, the vaccine recipients showed no prior SARS-CoV-2 infection. Their antigen targets remain unknown. The starting material was CD4+ T cells from PBMCs cultured with HCoV-NL63 spike peptides, obtained before COVID-19 vaccination. These receptors were collected from a human donor who received a COVID-19 vaccine.

DNA of the CDR3: TGCGCCAGCAGCCCCGACAGGTTGAACACTGAAGCTTTCTTT. Encoded protein: CASSPDRLNTEAFF. The rearrangement links TRBV5-1 to TRBJ1-1; D might be TRBD1 (6 bases). The CDR3 loop spans 14 amino acids. V gave up 4 bases and J gave up 0 bases, with 10 bases separating them. Per germline, CDR1 SGHRS and CDR2 YFSETQ.

J is TRBJ2-7 and V is TRBV27; TRBD2 agrees at 9 bases. Trimming at V came to 6 bases and at J to 2 bases, leaving 8 bases not matched to a gene. The germline V gene encodes CDR1 MNHEY and CDR2 SMNVEV (reference sequence). The CDR3 totals 15 residues. Written as DNA, the CDR3 is TGTGCCAGCAGACGGGGAGCGGGAGGTACCTACGAGCAGTACTTC. Its translation is CASRRGAGGTYEQYF.

The CDR3 coding sequence is TGTGCCAGTAGTATGGTGAGGAACACTGAAGCTTTCTTT. Its translation: CASSMVRNTEAFF. The chain carries TRBV19 and TRBJ1-1; no firm D call. Deletions cut 3 bases from V and 1 base from J, with 6 bases between. CDR3 length: 13 amino acids. Germline V gene sequence: CDR1 LNHDA, CDR2 SQIVND (reference sequence). Based on the CDR3 plus reference TRBV19 and TRBJ1-1, the full variable domain is DGGITQSPKYLFRKEGQNVTLSCEQNLNHDAMYWYRQDPGQGLRLIYYSQIVNDFQKGDIAEGYSVSREKKESFPLTVTSAQKNPTAFYLCASSMVRNTEAFFGQGTRLTVV.

The genes are TRBV20-1 and TRBJ1-2; TRBD1 might be the D (6 bases). The CDR3 totals 14 residues. V lost 3 bases to trimming and J lost 5 bases, with 16 bases between them. CDR1 and CDR2 (germline): DFQATT, SNEGSKA (reference sequence). The CDR3 loop reads CSASGQGYKYGYTF. CDR3 nucleotides: TGCAGTGCTAGTGGGCAGGGGTACAAGTATGGCTACACCTTC.

V and J are TRBV29-1 and TRBJ1-2, with D maybe TRBD1 (6 bases). This CDR3 comprises 14 residues. Trimming removed 6 bases at V and 6 bases at J, with 20 bases between. The V gene's germline CDR1 is SQVTM and CDR2 ANQGSEA. CDR3 sequence: CSVGLAGRGNGYTF. The CDR3 DNA follows: TGCAGCGTGGGGCTCGCGGGCAGGGGTAATGGCTACACCTTC.

For the CDR3, the DNA is TGTGCCAGCAGCCCAAATCCGGATCAGCCCCAGCATTTT. Its translation is CASSPNPDQPQHF. The chain has TRBV7-3 and TRBJ1-5; D remains unclear. This CDR3 has 13 residues. Deletions cut 5 bases from V and 5 bases from J, with 10 bases between. Germline CDR1 reads SGHTA; CDR2 reads FQGTGA.

The chain combines TRBV2 with TRBJ1-2, with D perhaps TRBD1 (5 bases). Per germline, CDR1 SNHLY and CDR2 FYNNEI. The length of the CDR3 is 15 residues. Trimming shortened V by 7 bases and J by 4 bases, and 19 bases separated the two germline ends. As DNA, the CDR3 is TGTGCCAGCATACAAAAAGGGGCAGCTCTCTATGGCTACACCTTC. This sequence encodes CASIQKGAALYGYTF. Variable domain in full (rest from reference TRBV2 and TRBJ1-2): EPEVTQTPSHQVTQMGQEVILRCVPISNHLYFYWYRQILGQKVEFLVSFYNNEISEKSEIFDDQFSVERPDGSNFTLKIRSTKLEDSAMYFCASIQKGAALYGYTFGSGTRLTVV.

V usage is TRBV7-9 and J usage is TRBJ1-1, with 7 positions matching TRBD1. The CDR3 loop spans 15 amino acids. V shed 8 bases and J 1 base; nucleotides not matched to a gene: 10. CDR1 and CDR2 (germline): SEHNR, FQNEAQ (reference sequence). CDR3 residues: CASRPRQGQNTEAFF. In nucleotides, the CDR3 is TGTGCCAGCCGACCCCGACAGGGCCAGAACACTGAAGCTTTCTTT.

The rearrangement uses TRBV9 and TRBJ2-5; TRBD2 agrees at 7 bases. CDR1 is SGDLS and CDR2 is YYNGEE in the germline V gene. J was trimmed by 5 bases and V by 0 bases; bases with no gene match: 10. The CDR3 is made up of 16 amino acids. CDR3 region: CASSVAGGGGTETQYF. Written as DNA, the CDR3 is TGTGCCAGCAGCGTAGCGGGGGGTGGGGGGACGGAGACCCAGTACTTC.

The V call is TRBV5-8, the J call TRBJ2-4, with TRBD2 as a possible D gene (6 bases). The germline V gene has CDR1 SGHTS and CDR2 YDEGEE. CDR3 length: 13 residues. V shed 4 bases and J shed 4 bases, with 9 bases lying between them. CDR3 sequence reads: CASSRDLKNIQYF. CDR3 sequence (DNA): TGTGCCAGCAGCCGGGACTTAAAAAACATTCAGTACTTC.

V usage is TRBV4-3 and J usage is TRBJ1-2, with D hard to call. Per the germline V gene, CDR1 is LGHNA and CDR2 is YSLEER. CDR3 length equals 13 residues. V lost 4 bases and J 1 base, leaving 7 bases between the germline ends. The CDR3 DNA sequence: TGCGCCAGCAGCCCGACACATAACTATGGCTACACCTTC. This translates into CASSPTHNYGYTF.

This clone was seen a handful of times. The gene calls are TRBV2 and TRBJ1-4; 9 nucleotides agree with TRBD1. The CDR3 has 14 residues. Looked up from germline, CDR1 is SNHLY and CDR2 is FYNNEI. Germline trimming cut 7 bases from V and 4 bases from J; bases unmatched to any gene: 4. Here the CDR3 reads CASNRQGVNEKLFF. CDR3 nucleotides: TGTGCCAGCAATAGACAGGGGGTTAATGAAAAACTGTTTTTT.

The chain combines TRBV11-2 with TRBJ2-2; maybe TRBD2 (6 bases). V dropped 3 bases and J dropped 4 bases, with 18 bases sitting between them. Looked up from germline, CDR1 is SGHAT and CDR2 is FQNNGV. The CDR3 contains 17 residues. In nucleotides, the CDR3 is TGTGCCAGCAGCTTGATCGGAGGGCGTCATATCACCGGGGAGCTGTTTTTT. It yields the protein CASSLIGGRHITGELFF.

J is TRBJ2-1 and V is TRBV7-2; 9 bases agree with TRBD2. The CDR3 totals 13 residues. With V trimmed by 1 base and J by 10 bases, 2 bases remained unmatched. Germline assignment: CDR1 SGHTA and CDR2 FQGNSA. CDR3 sequence: CASSLGGGAEQFF. CDR3 sequence (DNA): TGTGCCAGCAGCTTAGGCGGGGGGGCCGAGCAGTTCTTC.

This clone was picked up one time. This chain connects TRBV7-2 to TRBJ2-3; 16 nucleotides match TRBD2. The germline CDR1 and CDR2 sequences are SGHTA and FQGNSA. After removal of 0 bases from V and 3 bases from J, the junction contained 6 bases not matched to a gene. This CDR3 has 19 amino acids. As DNA, the CDR3 is TGTGCCAGCAGCTTAGCCTCGGGACTAGCGGGGGGGCAAACAGATACGCAGTATTTT. Its protein is CASSLASGLAGGQTDTQYF.

This clone showed up just a few times. The chain links TRBV5-1 to TRBJ2-2; D is ambiguous. The germline V gene has CDR1 SGHRS and CDR2 YFSETQ. The CDR3 consists of 14 residues. Trimming shortened V by 3 bases and J by 5 bases, and 11 bases separated the two germline ends. The CDR3 nucleotides are TGCGCCAGCAGCTCAAGACCCGCGACCGGGGAGCTGTTTTTT. This encodes CASSSRPATGELFF.

The CDR3 here is CASSLEGEAYNEQFF. CDR3 nucleotides: TGCGCCAGCAGCTTGGAGGGAGAGGCCTACAATGAGCAGTTCTTC. The chain combines TRBV5-1 with TRBJ2-1; D may be TRBD2 (5 bases). The CDR3 loop spans 15 amino acids. Germline V gives CDR1 SGHRS, CDR2 YFSETQ. V was shortened by 0 bases and J by 2 bases, with 9 bases between the two germline ends.